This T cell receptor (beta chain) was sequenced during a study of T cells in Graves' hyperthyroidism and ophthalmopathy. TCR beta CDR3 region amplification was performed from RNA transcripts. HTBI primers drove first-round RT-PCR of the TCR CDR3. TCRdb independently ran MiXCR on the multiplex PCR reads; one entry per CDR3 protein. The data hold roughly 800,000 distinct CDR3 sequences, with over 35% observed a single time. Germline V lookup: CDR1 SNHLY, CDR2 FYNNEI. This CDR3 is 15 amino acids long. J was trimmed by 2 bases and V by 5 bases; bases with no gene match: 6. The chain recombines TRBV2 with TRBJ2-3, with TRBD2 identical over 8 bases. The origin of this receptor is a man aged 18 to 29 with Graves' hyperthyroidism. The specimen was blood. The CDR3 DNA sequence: TGTGCCAGCAGTACAACAGCGGGAGCCACAGATACGCAGTATTTT. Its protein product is CASSTTAGATDTQYF. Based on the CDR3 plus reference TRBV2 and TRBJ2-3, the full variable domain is EPEVTQTPSHQVTQMGQEVILRCVPISNHLYFYWYRQILGQKVEFLVSFYNNEISEKSEIFDDQFSVERPDGSNFTLKIRSTKLEDSAMYFCASSTTAGATDTQYFGPGTRLTVL.